The clone carrying this TCR beta chain appeared a single time. What it recognizes is unknown. These data are taken from a study of cytomegalovirus exposure and HLA in healthy donors. Overall study findings and caveats: V- and J-gene trimming of TCR beta was linked (in a later analysis) to a missense DCLRE1C variant. Common viral pathogens (according to a later analysis) appeared linked to several of the most significant clusters.

This CDR3 has 15 amino acids. Germline lookup yields CDR1 SEHNR and CDR2 FQNEAQ (reference sequence). J was trimmed by 0 bases and V by 5 bases; bases with no gene match: 6. Researchers ran the PCR with 60 Vbeta and 13 Jbeta primers. Sequencing used immunoSEQ multiplex PCR; TCRdb keeps in-frame clones, though not all of them. This sample yields more than 85,000 clones, of which over 80% are seen a single time; 5% to 6.5% belongs to the top ten. This sequence originates from a man aged 18 to 30 in good health and CMV-seronegative. Material: PBMCs. This sequence joins TRBV7-9 and TRBJ1-1; 7 nucleotides line up with TRBD1. CDR3 loop: CASSPGTVMNTEAFF. In DNA, the CDR3 is TGTGCCAGCAGCCCAGGGACAGTAATGAACACTGAAGCTTTCTTT.